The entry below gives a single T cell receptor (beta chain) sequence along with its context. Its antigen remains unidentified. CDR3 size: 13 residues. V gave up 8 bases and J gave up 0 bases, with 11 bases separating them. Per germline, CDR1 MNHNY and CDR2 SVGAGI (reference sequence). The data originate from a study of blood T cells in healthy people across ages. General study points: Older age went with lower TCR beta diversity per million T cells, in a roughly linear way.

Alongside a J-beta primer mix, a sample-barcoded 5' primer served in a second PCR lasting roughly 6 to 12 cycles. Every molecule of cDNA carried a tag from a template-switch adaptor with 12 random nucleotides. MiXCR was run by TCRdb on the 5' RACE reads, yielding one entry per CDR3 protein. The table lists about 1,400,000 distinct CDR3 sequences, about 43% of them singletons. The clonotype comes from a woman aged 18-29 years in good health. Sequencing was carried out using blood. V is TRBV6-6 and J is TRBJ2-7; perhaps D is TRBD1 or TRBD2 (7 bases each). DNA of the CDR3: TGTGCCAGCCAGGGGGGGAGCTCCTACGAGCAGTACTTC. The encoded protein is CASQGGSSYEQYF.